This paragraph covers one TCR beta chain sequence. Though nominally healthy at sampling, donors likely had unrecorded immune exposures. These data originate in a study of cytomegalovirus exposure and HLA in healthy donors. 13 Jbeta primers and 60 Vbeta primers were used for the PCR. Source study methods: It was a later analysis that counted some 80 million unique TCR beta chains, of which roughly 11 million were shared. Sequenced by immunoSEQ multiplex PCR; TCRdb stores in-frame clones only, minus some. From that table come the V and J calls and clone size; the DNA was used to work out D and trimming. The sample lists approximately 220,000 clones; 83% were seen once. Sequenced input: PBMCs. The clonotype was recovered from a girl between 10 and 17 years old in good health and CMV-seronegative.

The CDR3 here is CASSPPDLEVIQYF. CDR3 nucleotides: TGTGCCAGCAGTCCCCCCGACTTGGAAGTCATTCAGTACTTC. The chain joins TRBV28 to TRBJ2-4, with D hard to call. The length of the CDR3 is 14 residues. V was shortened by 5 bases and J by 9 bases, with 17 bases between the two germline ends. In germline, CDR1 is MDHEN, CDR2 SYDVKM.